This TCR beta chain was captured in a study of cytomegalovirus exposure and HLA in healthy donors. Healthy donors of bone marrow made up the group. Primers for the PCR totalled 60 Vbeta and 13 Jbeta. The protocol was immunoSEQ multiplex PCR, while the TCRdb copy is restricted to in-frame clones and leaves out a portion. The table shows roughly 150,000 clones, with roughly 80% occurring only once. Trimming removed 2 bases from V and 4 bases from J, with 4 bases in between. CDR3 length equals 12 residues. Germline CDR1 is SGHTA and CDR2 is FQGNSA. The chain uses TRBV7-2 and TRBJ2-3; unclear D gene. Sequenced: PBMCs. This TCR was sampled from a male donor in good health and CMV-seropositive. CDR3: CASSLYSDTQYF. CDR3 bases: TGTGCCAGCAGCTTATACTCAGATACGCAGTATTTT.